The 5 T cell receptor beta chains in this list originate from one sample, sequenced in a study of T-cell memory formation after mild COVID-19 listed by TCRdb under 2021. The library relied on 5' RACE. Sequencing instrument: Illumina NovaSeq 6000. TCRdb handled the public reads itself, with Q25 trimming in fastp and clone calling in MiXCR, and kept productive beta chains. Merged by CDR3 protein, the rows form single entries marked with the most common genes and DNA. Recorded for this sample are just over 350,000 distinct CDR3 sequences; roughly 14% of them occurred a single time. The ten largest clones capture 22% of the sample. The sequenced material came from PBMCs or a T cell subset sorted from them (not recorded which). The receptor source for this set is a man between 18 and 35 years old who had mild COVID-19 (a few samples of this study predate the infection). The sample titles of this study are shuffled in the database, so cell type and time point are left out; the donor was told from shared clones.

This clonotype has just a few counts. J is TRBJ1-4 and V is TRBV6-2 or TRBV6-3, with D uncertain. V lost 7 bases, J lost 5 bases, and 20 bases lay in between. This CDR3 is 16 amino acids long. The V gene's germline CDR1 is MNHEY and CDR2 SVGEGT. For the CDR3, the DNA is TGTGCCAGCAACTCACCGGCTGCGGAATTCAATGAAAAACTGTTTTTT. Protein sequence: CASNSPAAEFNEKLFF.

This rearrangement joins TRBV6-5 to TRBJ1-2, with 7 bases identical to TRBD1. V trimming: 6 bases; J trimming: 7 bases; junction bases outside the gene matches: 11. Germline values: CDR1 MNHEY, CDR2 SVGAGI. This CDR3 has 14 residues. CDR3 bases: TGTGCCAGCAGGGAAACAGGGGATATGCGTGGCTACACCTTC. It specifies CASRETGDMRGYTF.

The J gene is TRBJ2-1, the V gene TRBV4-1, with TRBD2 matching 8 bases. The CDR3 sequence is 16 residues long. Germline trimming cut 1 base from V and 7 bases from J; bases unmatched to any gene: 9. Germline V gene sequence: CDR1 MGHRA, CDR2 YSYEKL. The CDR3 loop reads CASSQGAGDIWNEQFF. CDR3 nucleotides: TGCGCCAGCAGCCAAGGAGCGGGGGACATCTGGAATGAGCAGTTCTTC.

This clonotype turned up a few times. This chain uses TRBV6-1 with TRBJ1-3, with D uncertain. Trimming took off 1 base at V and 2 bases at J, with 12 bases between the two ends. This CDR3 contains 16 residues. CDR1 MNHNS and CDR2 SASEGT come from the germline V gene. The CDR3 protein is CASSEGHLGTGNTIYF. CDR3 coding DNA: TGTGCCAGCAGTGAAGGGCATCTCGGGACTGGAAACACCATATATTTT.

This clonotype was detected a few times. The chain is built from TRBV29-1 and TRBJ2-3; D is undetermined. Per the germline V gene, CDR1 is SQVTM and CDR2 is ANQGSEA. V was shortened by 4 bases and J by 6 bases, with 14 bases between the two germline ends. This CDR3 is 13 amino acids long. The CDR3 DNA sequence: TGCAGCGTTGCAAGCCACGCAACCGATACGCAGTATTTT. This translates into CSVASHATDTQYF.